This T cell receptor beta chain was found in a study of spatial heterogeneity in lung cancer. About the study: Those follow-up PBMC samples that were available underwent sequencing, at a median interval of around 26 months following resection. The study observed each unique TCR and UMI combination more than ten times on average in raw reads. Study observations and caveats: Resection saw ubiquitous expanded tumor TCRs appear in blood more than follow-up did.

Time point indicated: blood at routine non-recurrence follow-up after resection. Researchers sequenced whole RNA taken from tumor, nontumor lung or frozen PBMC without sorting. CDR1 SGHDT and CDR2 YYEEEE come from the germline V gene. This CDR3 comprises 21 residues. The V segment lost 3 bases and the J segment 0 bases; nucleotides outside the gene matches: 17. About this clonotype itself: Its antigen is unidentified.

TCR cDNA molecules each carried a unique molecular identifier. TCRdb reprocessed the 5' RACE reads via MiXCR and lists one record per CDR3 protein. The repertoire holds some 110,000 distinct CDR3 sequences, with about 12% as singletons. The receptor was isolated from a male donor with early-stage non-small cell lung cancer. The starting material was PBMCs, obtained at follow-up. This chain links TRBV5-6 with TRBJ1-6, with 8 bases matching TRBD1. The chain's CDR3 is CASSSRYTDRGSSSYNSPLHF. The CDR3 nucleotides are TGTGCCAGCAGCTCCCGCTATACCGACAGGGGTTCTTCCTCCTATAATTCACCCCTCCACTTT.